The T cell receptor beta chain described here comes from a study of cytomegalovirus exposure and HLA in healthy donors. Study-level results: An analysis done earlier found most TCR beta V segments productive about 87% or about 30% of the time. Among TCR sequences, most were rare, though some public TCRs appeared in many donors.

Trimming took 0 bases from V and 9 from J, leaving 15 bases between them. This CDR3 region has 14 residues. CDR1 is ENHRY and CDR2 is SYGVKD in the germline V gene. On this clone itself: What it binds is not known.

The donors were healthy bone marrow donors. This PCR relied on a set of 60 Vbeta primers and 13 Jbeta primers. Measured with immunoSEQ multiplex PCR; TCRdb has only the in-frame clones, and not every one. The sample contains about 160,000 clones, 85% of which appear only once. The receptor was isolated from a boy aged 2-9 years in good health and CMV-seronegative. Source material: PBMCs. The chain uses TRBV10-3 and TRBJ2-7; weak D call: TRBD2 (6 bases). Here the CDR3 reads CAISESGGVGGQYF. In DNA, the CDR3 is TGTGCCATCAGTGAGTCGGGGGGAGTAGGAGGGCAGTACTTC.